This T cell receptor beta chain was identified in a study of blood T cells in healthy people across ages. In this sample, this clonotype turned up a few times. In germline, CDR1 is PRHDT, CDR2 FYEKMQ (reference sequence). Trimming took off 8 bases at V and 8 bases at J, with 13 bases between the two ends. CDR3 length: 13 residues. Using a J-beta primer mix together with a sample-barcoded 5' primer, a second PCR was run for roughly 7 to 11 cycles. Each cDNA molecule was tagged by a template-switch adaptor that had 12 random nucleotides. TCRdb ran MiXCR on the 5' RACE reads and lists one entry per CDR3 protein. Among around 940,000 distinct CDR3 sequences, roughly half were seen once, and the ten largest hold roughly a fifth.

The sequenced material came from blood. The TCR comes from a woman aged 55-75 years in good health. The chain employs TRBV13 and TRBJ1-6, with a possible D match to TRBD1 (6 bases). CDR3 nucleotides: TGTGCCAGCGCCCGAAGGGGGGATTCACCCCTCCACTTT. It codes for CASARRGDSPLHF. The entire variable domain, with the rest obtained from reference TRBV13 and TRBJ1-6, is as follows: AAGVIQSPRHLIKEKRETATLKCYPIPRHDTVYWYQQGPGQDPQFLISFYEKMQSDKGSIPDRFSAQQFSDYHSELNMSSLELGDSALYFCASARRGDSPLHFGNGTRLTVT.